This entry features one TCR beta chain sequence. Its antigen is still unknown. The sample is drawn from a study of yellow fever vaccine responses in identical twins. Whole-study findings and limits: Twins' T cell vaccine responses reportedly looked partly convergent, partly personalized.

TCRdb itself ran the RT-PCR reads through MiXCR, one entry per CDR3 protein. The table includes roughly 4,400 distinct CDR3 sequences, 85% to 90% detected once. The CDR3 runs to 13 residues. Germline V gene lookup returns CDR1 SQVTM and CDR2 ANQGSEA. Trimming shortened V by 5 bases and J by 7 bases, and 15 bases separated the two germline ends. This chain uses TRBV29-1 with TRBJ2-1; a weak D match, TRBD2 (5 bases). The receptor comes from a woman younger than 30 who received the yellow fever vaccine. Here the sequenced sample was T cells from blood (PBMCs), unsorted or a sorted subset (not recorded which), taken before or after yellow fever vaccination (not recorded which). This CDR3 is CSVKDGLGNEQFF. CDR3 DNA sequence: TGCAGCGTTAAGGACGGACTGGGGAATGAGCAGTTCTTC.